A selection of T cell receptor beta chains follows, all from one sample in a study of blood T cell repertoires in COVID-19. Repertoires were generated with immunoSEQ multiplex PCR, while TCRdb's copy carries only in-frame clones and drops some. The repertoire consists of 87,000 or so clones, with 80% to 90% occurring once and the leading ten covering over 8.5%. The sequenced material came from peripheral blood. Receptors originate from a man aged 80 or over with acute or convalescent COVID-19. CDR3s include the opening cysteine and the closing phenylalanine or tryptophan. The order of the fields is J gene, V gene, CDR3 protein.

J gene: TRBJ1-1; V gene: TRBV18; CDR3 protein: CASSPGARFDTEAFF
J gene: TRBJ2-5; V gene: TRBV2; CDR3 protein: CASSELAGRRETQYF
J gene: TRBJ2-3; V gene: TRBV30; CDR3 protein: CAWSVRVDTQYF
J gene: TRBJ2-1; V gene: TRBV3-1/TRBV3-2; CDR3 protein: CASSQLDEQFF
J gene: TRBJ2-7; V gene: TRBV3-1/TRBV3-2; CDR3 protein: CASSQGQGARHEQYF
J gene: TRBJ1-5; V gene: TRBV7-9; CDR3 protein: CASSLGTGAFYSNQPQHF
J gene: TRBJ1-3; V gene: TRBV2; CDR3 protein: CASFQSHGNTIYF
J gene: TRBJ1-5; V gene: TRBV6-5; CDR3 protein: CASRNGVDNQPQHF
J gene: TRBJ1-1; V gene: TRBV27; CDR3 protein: CASSLSYSGNTEAFF
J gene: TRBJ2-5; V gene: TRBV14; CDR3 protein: CASSQEWTGGETQYF
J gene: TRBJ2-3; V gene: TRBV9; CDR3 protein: CASSVRVTSGGADTQYF
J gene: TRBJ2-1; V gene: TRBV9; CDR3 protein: CASSGGLAGIYNEQFF
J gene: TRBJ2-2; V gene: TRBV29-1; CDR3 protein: CSVESRGGRGELFF
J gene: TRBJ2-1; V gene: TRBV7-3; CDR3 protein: CASSSGLAYNEQFF
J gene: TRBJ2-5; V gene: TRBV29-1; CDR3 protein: CSVLSGGETQYF
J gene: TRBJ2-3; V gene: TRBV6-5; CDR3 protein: CASPRGGLSTQYF
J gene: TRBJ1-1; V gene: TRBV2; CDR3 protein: CASSEGGELGPWAFF
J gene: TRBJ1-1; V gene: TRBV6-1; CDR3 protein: CASSEGNRGNTEAFF
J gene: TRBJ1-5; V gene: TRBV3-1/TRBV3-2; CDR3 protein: CASSPGTAYSNQPQHF
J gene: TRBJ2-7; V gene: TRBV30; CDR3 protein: CAWAGSYEQYF
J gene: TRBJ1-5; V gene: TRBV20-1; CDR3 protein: CSASSGRGSQPQHF
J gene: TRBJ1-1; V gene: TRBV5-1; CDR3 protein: CASSSLVDTEAFF
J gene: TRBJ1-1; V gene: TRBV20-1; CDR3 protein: CSAGTGGKGFF
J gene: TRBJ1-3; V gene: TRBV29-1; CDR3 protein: CSVDRGGNTIYF
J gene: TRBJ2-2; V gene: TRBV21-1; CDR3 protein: CASSKKGQQNTGELFF
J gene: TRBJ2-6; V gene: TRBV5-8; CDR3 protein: CASSFGSGANVLTF
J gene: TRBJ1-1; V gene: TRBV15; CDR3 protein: CATRDRGHFNTEAFF
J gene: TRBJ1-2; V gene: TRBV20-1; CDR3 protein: CSASVQGAAYGYTF
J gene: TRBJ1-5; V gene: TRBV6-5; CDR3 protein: CASSSRTGNQPQHF
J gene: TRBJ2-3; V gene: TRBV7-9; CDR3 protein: CASSYSGGASDTQYF
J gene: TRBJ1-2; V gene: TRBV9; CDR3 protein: CASSVAANYGYTF
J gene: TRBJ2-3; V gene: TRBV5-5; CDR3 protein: CASSWGLAGGGTDTQYF
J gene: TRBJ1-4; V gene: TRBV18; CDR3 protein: CASSPPTTQGEKLFF
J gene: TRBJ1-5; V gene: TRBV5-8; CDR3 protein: CASVQTGWVNQPQHF
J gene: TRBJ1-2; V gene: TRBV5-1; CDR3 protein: CASSTGQGGDGYTF
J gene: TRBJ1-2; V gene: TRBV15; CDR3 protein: CATSRQGVFYGYTF
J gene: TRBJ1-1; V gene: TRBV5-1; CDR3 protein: CASSLAGQGFMNTEAFF
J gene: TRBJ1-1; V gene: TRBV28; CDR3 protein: CASSRGGTEAFF
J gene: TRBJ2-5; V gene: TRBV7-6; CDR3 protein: CASSLGTGGPETQYF
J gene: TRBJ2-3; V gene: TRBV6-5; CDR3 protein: CASSSGGLAKDTQYF
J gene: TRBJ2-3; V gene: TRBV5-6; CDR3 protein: CASSFRGRASTDTQYF